The T cell receptor (beta chain) under discussion was sequenced for a study of blood T cell repertoires in COVID-19. Measured with immunoSEQ multiplex PCR; TCRdb has only the in-frame clones, and not every one. The sample yields around 140,000 clones, 88% seen once. The CDR3 has 14 residues. The V and J ends lost 0 bases and 1 base respectively, with 6 bases between them. Germline V gene lookup returns CDR1 SGHRS and CDR2 YFSETQ. The sequencing input was peripheral blood. The source of this sequence is a man in his sixties or seventies with acute or convalescent COVID-19. The chain uses TRBV5-1 and TRBJ2-3, with D perhaps TRBD1 (5 bases). Written as DNA, the CDR3 is TGCGCCAGCAGCTTGGTACAGGGCACAGATACGCAGTATTTT. Translated, it gives CASSLVQGTDTQYF.